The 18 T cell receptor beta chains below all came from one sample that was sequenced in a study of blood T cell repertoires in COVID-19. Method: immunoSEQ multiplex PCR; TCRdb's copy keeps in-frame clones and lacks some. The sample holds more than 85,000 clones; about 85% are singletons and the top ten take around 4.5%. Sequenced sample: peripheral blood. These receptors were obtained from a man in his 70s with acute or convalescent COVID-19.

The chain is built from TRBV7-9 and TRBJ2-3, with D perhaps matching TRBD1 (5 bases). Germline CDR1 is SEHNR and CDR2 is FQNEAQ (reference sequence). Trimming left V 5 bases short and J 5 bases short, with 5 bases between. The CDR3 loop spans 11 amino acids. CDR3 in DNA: TGTGCCAGCAGCACAGGAGATACGCAGTATTTT. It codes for CASSTGDTQYF.

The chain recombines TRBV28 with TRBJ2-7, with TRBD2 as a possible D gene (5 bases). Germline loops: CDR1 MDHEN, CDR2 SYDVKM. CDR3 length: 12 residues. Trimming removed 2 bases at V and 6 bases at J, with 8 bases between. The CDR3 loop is CASSLTEVEQYF. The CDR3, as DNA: TGTGCCAGCAGTTTAACGGAGGTCGAGCAGTACTTC.

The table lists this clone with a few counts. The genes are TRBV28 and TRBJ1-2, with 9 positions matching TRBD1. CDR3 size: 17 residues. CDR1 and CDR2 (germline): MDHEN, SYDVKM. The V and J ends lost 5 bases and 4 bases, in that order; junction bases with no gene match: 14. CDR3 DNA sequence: TGTGCCAGCAGTCGCGCCGGGACAGGGTTTATCGGCTATGGCTACACCTTC. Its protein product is CASSRAGTGFIGYGYTF.

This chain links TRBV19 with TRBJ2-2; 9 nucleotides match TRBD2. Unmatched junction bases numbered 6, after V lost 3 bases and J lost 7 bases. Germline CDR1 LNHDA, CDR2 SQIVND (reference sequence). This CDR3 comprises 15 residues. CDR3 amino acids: CASSIGGGANGELFF. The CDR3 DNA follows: TGTGCCAGTAGTATTGGCGGGGGGGCTAACGGGGAGCTGTTTTTT.

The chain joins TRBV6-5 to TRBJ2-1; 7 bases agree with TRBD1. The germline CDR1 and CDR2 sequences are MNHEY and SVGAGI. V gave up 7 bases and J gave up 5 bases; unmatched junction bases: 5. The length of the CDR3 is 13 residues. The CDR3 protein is CASTVTGDNEQFF. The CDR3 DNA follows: TGTGCCAGCACCGTAACAGGGGACAATGAGCAGTTCTTC.

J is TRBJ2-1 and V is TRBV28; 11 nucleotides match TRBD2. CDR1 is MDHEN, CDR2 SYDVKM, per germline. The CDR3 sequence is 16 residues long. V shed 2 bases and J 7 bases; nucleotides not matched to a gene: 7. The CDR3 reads CASSLVSGGAVNEQFF. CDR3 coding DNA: TGTGCCAGCAGTTTAGTTAGCGGGGGGGCCGTGAATGAGCAGTTCTTC.

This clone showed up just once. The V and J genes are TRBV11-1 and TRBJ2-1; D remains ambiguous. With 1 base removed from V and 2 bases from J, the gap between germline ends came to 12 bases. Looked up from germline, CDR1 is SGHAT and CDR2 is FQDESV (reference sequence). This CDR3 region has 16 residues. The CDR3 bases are TGTGCCAGCAGCTTAGAATTGGCCTTTACCTACAATGAGCAGTTCTTC. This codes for CASSLELAFTYNEQFF.

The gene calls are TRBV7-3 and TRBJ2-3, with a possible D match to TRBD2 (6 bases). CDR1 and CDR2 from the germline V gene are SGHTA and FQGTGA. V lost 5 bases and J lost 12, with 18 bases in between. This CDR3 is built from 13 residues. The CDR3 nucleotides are TGTGCCAGCAGCCCCGGAGGGCAGCGGTTCCAGTATTTT. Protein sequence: CASSPGGQRFQYF.

The CDR3 loop is CASSLQGTNKETQYF. CDR3 DNA sequence: TGTGCCAGCAGCTTGCAGGGGACAAACAAAGAGACCCAGTACTTC. The chain carries TRBV5-4 and TRBJ2-5; D may be TRBD1 (6 bases). Trimming left V 1 base short and J 3 bases short, with 13 bases between. Germline CDR1 and CDR2: SGHNT and YYREEE (reference sequence). The length of the CDR3 is 15 residues.

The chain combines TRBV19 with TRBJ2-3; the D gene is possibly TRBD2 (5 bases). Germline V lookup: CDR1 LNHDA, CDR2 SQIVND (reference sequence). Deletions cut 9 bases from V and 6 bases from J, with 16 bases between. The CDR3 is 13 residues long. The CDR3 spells CASRSGVADTQYF. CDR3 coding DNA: TGTGCCAGCCGGTCCGGGGTCGCGGATACGCAGTATTTT.

This CDR3 is CASRTGWGLTEAFF. CDR3 in DNA: TGTGCCAGCAGAACGGGGTGGGGGCTCACTGAAGCTTTCTTT. The chain employs TRBV5-6 and TRBJ1-1, with D possibly TRBD1 on 6 matching bases. Germline lookup yields CDR1 SGHDT and CDR2 YYEEEE. The CDR3 runs 14 residues. The V end lost 5 bases, the J end lost 4 bases, and 15 bases lay between the germline ends.

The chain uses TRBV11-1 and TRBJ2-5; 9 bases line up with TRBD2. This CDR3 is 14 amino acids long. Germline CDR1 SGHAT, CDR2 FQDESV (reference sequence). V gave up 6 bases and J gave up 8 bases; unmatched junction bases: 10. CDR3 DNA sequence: TGTGCCAGCAGTTCGAGCGGGGGGAGGGTAACCCAGTACTTC. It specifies CASSSSGGRVTQYF.

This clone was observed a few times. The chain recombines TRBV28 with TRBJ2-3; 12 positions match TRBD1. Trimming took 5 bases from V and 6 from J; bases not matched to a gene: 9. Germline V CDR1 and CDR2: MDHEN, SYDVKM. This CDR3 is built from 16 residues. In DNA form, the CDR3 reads TGTGCCAGCAGTCACGAACCGGGACAGGGGGCCGATACGCAGTATTTT. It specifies CASSHEPGQGADTQYF.

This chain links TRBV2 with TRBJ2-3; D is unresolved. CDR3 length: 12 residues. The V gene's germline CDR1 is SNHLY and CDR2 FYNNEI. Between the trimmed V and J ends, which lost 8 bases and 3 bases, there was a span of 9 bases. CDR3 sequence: CASGSTTDTQYF. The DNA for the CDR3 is TGTGCCAGCGGTTCCACAACAGATACGCAGTATTTT.

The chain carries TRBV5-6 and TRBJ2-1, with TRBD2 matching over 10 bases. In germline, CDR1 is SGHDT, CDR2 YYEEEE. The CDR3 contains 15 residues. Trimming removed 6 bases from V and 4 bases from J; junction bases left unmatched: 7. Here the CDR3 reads CASTLELAGYNEQFF. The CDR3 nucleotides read TGTGCCAGCACCCTGGAACTAGCGGGGTACAATGAGCAGTTCTTC.

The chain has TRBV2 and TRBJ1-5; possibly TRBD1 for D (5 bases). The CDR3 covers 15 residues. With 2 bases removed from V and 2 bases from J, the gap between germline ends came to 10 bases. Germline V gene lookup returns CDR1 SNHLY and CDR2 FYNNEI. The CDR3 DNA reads TGTGCCAGCAGTGAACAGGGAAGGGGCAATCAGCCCCAGCATTTT. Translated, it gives CASSEQGRGNQPQHF.

CDR3 bases: TGTGCCAGCAGCGAGTCGCAGGGGTTTTTGGGCTACACCTTC. This encodes CASSESQGFLGYTF. The rearrangement links TRBV2 to TRBJ1-2; D possibly corresponds to TRBD1 (6 bases). CDR3 length: 14 amino acids. The V end was cut by 6 bases, the J end by 8 bases, with 19 bases between. Germline lookup yields CDR1 SNHLY and CDR2 FYNNEI.

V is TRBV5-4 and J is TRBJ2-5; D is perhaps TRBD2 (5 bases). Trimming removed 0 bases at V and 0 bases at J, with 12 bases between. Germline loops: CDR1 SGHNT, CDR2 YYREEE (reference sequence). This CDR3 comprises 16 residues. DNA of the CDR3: TGTGCCAGCAGCTTGGGAGGGCCCTCGTACCAAGAGACCCAGTACTTC. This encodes CASSLGGPSYQETQYF.